The present T cell receptor (beta chain) was sequenced within a study of blood T cell repertoires in COVID-19. Germline-derived CDR1 and CDR2 are SGHVS and FQNEAQ. V trimming: 6 bases; J trimming: 6 bases; junction bases outside the gene matches: 11. The CDR3 covers 14 residues. Assay used: immunoSEQ multiplex PCR; TCRdb lists only in-frame clones, some missing. The repertoire includes a few hundred thousand clones, more than 85% of them detected once, and more than 8.5% sits in the top ten. In Seattle, patients joined the study during active infection and were tracked longitudinally. Sequencing was performed on peripheral blood. The sequence came from a woman aged 45-65 years with COVID-19, enrolled during active disease. The chain joins TRBV7-8 to TRBJ2-7; 7 nucleotides match TRBD1. The CDR3 reads CASRSLTGKFEQYV. The CDR3 DNA is TGTGCCAGCAGATCACTGACAGGGAAGTTCGAGCAGTACGTC.